The sequence of this T cell receptor (beta chain) was determined in a study of CD8+ T cells in alopecia areata. Overall study: Treatment comprised oral tofacitinib, 5 to 10 mg twice daily, in treated patients. Findings and limits, study-wide: Compared with normal scalp, lesional scalp had higher clonality and more expanded CD8+ clones.

CDR1 and CDR2 (germline): GTSNPN, SVGIG (reference sequence). The CDR3 spans 11 residues. Deletions cut 2 bases from V and 4 bases from J, with 5 bases between. Following RNA extraction, reverse transcription yielded cDNA that acted as the sequencing template. The data were produced by immunoSEQ multiplex PCR, yet TCRdb's version contains in-frame clones alone and is incomplete. The table shows 130,000 to 150,000 clones, with around 50% occurring only once. Points on this clone: Its antigen is undetermined.

Specimen: CD4+ T cells sorted from blood. This receptor was identified in a human donor with alopecia areata. V usage is TRBV30 and J usage is TRBJ1-2; no reliable D call. The CDR3 protein is CAWSSIYGYTF. The CDR3 DNA reads as TGTGCCTGGAGTTCGATCTATGGCTACACCTTC.